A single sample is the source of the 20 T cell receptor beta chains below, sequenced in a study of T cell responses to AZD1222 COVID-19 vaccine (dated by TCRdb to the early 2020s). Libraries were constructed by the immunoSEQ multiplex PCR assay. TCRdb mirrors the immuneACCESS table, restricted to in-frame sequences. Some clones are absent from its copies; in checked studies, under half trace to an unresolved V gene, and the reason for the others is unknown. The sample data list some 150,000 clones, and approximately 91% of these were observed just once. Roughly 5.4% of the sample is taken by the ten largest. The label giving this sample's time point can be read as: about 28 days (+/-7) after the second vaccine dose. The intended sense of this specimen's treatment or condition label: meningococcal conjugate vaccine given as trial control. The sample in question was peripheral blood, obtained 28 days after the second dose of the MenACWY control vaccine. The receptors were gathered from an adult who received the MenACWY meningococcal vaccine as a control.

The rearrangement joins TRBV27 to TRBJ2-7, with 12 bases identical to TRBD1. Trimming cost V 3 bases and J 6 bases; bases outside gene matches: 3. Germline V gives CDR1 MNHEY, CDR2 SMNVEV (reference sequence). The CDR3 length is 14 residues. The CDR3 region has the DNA TGTGCCAGCAGTTTCCCGGGACAGGGGGCCGAGCAGTACTTC. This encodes CASSFPGQGAEQYF.

The chain's CDR3 is CASSLGLGREADTQYF. CDR3 nucleotides: TGTGCCAGCAGCTTGGGATTAGGGCGGGAGGCAGATACGCAGTATTTT. This chain links TRBV7-9 with TRBJ2-3; TRBD2 agrees at 8 bases. Per the germline V gene, CDR1 is SEHNR and CDR2 is FQNEAQ (reference sequence). After removal of 3 bases from V and 4 bases from J, the junction contained 9 bases not matched to a gene. There are 16 residues in the CDR3.

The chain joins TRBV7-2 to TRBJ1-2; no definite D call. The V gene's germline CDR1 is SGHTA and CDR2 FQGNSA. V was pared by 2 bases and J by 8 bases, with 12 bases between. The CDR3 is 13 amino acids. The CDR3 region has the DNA TGTGCCAGCAGCTTACATCCGGGGTACGGCTACACCTTC. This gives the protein CASSLHPGYGYTF.

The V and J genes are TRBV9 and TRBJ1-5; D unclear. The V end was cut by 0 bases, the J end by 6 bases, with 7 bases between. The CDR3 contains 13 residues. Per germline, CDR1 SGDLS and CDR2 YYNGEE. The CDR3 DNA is TGTGCCAGCAGCGTAGACCGAGGTCAGCCCCAGCATTTT. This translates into CASSVDRGQPQHF.

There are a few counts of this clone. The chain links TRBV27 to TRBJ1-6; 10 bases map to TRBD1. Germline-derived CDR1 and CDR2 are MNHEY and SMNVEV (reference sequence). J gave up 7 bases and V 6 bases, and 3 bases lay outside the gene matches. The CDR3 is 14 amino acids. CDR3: CASRTGGLNSPLHF. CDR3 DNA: TGTGCCAGCAGGACAGGGGGCCTGAATTCACCCCTCCACTTT.

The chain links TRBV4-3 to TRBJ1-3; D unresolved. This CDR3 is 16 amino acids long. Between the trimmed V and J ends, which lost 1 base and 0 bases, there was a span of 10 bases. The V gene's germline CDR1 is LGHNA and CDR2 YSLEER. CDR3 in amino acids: CASSQARGLSGNTIYF. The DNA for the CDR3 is TGCGCCAGCAGCCAAGCCCGGGGTCTCTCTGGAAACACCATATATTTT.

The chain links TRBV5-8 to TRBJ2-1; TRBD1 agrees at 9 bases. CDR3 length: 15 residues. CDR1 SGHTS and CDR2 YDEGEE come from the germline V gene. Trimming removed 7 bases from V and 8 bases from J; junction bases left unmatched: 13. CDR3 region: CASWFWGQGADEQFF. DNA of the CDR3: TGTGCCAGCTGGTTCTGGGGACAGGGAGCAGATGAGCAGTTCTTC.

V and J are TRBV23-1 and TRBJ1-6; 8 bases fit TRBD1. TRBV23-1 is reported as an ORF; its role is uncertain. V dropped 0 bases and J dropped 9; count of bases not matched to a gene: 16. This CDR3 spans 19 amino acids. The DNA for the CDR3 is TGCGCCAGCAGTCAATCGCCGGCCCCAGGGGGCATCGTTATTTCACCCCTCCACTTT. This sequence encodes CASSQSPAPGGIVISPLHF.

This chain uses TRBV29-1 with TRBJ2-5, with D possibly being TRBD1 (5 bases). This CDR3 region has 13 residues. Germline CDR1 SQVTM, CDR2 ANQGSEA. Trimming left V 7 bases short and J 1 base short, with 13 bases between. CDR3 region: CSGRQSGQETQYF. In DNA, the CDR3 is TGCAGCGGACGACAGTCGGGCCAAGAGACCCAGTACTTC.

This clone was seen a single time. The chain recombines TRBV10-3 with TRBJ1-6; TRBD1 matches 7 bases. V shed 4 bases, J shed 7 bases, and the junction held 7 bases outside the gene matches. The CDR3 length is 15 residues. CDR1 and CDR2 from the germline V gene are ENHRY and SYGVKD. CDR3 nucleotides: TGTGCCATCAGTGGACGACAGGGTATCAATTCACCCCTCCACTTT. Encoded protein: CAISGRQGINSPLHF.

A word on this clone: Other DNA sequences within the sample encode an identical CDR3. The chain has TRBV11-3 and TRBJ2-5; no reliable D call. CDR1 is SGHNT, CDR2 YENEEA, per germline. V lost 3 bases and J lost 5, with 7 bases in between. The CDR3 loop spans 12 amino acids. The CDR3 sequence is CASSLDRETQYF. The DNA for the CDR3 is TGTGCCAGCAGCTTGGATAGGGAGACCCAGTACTTC.

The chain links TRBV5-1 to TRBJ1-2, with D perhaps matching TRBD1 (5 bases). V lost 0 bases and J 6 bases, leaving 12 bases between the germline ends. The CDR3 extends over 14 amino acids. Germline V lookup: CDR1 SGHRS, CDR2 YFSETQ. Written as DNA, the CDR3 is TGCGCCAGCAGCTTGGCCCCTTCAGGGCATGGCTACACCTTC. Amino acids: CASSLAPSGHGYTF.

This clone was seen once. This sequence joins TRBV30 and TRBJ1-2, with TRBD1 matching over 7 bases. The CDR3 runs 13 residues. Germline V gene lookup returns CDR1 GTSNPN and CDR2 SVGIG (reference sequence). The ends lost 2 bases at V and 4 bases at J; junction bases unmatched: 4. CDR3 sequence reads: CAWSPGQTYGYTF. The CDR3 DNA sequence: TGTGCCTGGAGTCCGGGACAGACCTATGGCTACACCTTC.

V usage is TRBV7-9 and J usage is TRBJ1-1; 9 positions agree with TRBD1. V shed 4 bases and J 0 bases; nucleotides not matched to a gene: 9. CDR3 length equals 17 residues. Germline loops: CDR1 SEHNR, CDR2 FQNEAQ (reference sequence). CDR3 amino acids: CASSSSGQGPMNTEAFF. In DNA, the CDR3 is TGTGCCAGCAGCTCATCGGGACAGGGTCCGATGAACACTGAAGCTTTCTTT.

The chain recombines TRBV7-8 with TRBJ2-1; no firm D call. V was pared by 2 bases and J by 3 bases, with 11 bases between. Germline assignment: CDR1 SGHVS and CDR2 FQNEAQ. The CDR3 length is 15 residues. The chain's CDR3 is CASSLFSRVYNEQFF. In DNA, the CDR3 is TGTGCCAGCAGCTTATTCAGCCGGGTCTACAATGAGCAGTTCTTC.

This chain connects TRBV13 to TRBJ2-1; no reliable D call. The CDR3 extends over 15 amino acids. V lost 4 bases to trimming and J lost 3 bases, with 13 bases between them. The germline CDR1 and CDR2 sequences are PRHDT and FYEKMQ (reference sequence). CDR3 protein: CASSSGRSRYNEQFF. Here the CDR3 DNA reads TGTGCCAGCAGCTCAGGCAGGTCCCGCTACAATGAGCAGTTCTTC.

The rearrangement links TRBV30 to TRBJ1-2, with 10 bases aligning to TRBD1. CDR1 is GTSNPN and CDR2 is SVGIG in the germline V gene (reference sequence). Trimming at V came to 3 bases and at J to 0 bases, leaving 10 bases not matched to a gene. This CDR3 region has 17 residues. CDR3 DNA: TGTGCCTGGAGCACTCTTCGACAGGGGGCTGCTAACTATGGCTACACCTTC. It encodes CAWSTLRQGAANYGYTF.

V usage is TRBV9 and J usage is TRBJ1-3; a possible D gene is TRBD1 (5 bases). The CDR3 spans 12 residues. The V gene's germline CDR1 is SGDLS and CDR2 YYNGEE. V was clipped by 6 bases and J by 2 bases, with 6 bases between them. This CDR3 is CASTGTGNTIYF. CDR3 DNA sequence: TGTGCCAGCACAGGGACTGGAAACACCATATATTTT.

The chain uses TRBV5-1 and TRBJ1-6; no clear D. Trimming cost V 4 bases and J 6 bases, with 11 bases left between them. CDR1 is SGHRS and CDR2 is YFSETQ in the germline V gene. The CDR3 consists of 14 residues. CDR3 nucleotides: TGCGCCAGCAGCCTCCAAGGAAGTAATTCACCCCTCCACTTT. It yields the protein CASSLQGSNSPLHF. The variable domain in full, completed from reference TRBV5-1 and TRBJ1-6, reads KAGVTQTPRYLIKTRGQQVTLSCSPISGHRSVSWYQQTPGQGLQFLFEYFSETQRNKGNFPGRFSGRQFSNSRSEMNVSTLELGDSALYLCASSLQGSNSPLHFGNGTRLTVT.

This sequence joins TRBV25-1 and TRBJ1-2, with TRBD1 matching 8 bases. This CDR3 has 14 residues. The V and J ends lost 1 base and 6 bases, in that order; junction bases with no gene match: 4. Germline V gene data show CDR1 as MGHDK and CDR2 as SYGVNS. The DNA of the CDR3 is TGTGCCAGCAGTGAATGGGGGGGACAGGATGGCTACACCTTC. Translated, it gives CASSEWGGQDGYTF.